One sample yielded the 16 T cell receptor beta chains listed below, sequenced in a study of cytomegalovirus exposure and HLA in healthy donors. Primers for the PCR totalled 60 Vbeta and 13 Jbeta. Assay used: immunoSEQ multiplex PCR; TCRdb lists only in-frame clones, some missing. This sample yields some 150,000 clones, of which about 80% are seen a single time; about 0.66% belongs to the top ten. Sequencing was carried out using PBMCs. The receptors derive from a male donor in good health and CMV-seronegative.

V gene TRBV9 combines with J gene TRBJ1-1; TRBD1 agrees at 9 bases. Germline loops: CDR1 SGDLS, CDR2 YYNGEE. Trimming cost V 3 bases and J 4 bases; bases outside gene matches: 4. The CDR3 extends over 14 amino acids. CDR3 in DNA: TGTGCCAGCAGCGGAAACAGGGGGCGCACTGAAGCTTTCTTT. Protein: CASSGNRGRTEAFF. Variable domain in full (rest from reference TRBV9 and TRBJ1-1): DSGVTQTPKHLITATGQRVTLRCSPRSGDLSVYWYQQSLDQGLQFLIQYYNGEERAKGNILERFSAQQFPDLHSELNLSSLELGDSALYFCASSGNRGRTEAFFGQGTRLTVV.

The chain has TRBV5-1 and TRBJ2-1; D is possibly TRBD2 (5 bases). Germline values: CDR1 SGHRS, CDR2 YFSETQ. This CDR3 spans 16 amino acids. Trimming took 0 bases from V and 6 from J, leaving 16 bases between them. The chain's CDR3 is CASSLEFPGMGNEQFF. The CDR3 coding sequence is TGCGCCAGCAGCTTGGAATTCCCGGGAATGGGCAATGAGCAGTTCTTC. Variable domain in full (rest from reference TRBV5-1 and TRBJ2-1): KAGVTQTPRYLIKTRGQQVTLSCSPISGHRSVSWYQQTPGQGLQFLFEYFSETQRNKGNFPGRFSGRQFSNSRSEMNVSTLELGDSALYLCASSLEFPGMGNEQFFGPGTRLTVL.

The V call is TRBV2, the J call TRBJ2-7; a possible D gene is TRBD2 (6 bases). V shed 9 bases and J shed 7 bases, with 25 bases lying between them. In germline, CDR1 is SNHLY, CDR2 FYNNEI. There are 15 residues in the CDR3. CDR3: CASEGESGYAREQYF. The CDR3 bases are TGTGCCAGTGAGGGAGAGAGCGGGTACGCCAGGGAGCAGTACTTC.

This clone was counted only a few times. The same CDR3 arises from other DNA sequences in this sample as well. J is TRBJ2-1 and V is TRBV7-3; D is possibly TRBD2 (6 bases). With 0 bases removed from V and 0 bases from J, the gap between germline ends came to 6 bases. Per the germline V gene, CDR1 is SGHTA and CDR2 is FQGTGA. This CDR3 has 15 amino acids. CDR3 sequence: CASSLTGSSYNEQFF. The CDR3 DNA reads TGTGCCAGCAGCTTAACCGGGAGCTCCTACAATGAGCAGTTCTTC.

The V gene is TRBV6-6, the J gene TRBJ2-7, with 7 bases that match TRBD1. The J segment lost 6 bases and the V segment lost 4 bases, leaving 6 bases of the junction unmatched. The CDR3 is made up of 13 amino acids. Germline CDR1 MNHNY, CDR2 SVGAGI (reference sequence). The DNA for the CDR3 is TGTGCCAGCAGTTCCCAGACAGGGACCGAGCAGTACTTC. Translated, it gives CASSSQTGTEQYF.

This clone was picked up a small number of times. CDR3: CASGPGTNLYEQYF. The CDR3 DNA reads TGTGCTAGTGGTCCCGGGACTAATCTGTACGAGCAGTACTTC. The chain uses TRBV12-5 and TRBJ2-7, with TRBD2 matching over 7 bases. The CDR3 is 14 amino acids. V shed 5 bases, J shed 4 bases, and the junction held 8 bases outside the gene matches. Germline assignment: CDR1 LGHNT and CDR2 FRNRAP. The variable domain in full, with the rest retrieved from reference TRBV12-5 and TRBJ2-7, is DARVTQTPRHKVTEMGQEVTMRCQPILGHNTVFWYRQTMMQGLELLAYFRNRAPLDDSGMPKDRFSAEMPDATLATLKIQPSEPRDSAVYFCASGPGTNLYEQYFGPGTRLTVT.

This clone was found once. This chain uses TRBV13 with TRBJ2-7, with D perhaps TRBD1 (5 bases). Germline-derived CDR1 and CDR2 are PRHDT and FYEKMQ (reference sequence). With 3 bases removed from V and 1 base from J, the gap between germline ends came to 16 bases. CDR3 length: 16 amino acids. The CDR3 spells CASSFGDRLTSYEQYF. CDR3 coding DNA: TGTGCCAGCAGCTTTGGCGACAGACTTACATCCTACGAGCAGTACTTC.

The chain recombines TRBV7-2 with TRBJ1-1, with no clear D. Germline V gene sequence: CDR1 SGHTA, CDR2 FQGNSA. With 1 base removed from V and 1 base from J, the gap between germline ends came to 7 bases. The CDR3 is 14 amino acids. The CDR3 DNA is TGTGCCAGCAGCTTAGGGCCAGGGAACACTGAAGCTTTCTTT. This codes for CASSLGPGNTEAFF.

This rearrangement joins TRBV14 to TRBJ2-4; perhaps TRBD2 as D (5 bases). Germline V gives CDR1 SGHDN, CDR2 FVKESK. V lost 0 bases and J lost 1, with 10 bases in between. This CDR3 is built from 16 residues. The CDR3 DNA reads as TGTGCCAGCAGCCAAGAGGAGGCTGGGGCCAAAAACATTCAGTACTTC. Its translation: CASSQEEAGAKNIQYF.

CDR3 residues: CASSPRGTSGTQYF. Written as DNA, the CDR3 is TGTGCCAGCAGCCCCAGGGGGACTAGCGGGACCCAGTACTTC. The chain employs TRBV9 and TRBJ2-5; TRBD2 agrees at 11 bases. V shed 4 bases and J 7 bases; nucleotides not matched to a gene: 6. CDR1 SGDLS and CDR2 YYNGEE come from the germline V gene. The CDR3 has 14 residues.

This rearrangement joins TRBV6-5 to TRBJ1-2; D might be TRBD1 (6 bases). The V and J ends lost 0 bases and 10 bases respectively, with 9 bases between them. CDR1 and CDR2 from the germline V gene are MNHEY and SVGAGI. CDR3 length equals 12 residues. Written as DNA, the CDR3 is TGTGCCAGCAGTTACTCCGCAGGGGACTACACCTTC. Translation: CASSYSAGDYTF.

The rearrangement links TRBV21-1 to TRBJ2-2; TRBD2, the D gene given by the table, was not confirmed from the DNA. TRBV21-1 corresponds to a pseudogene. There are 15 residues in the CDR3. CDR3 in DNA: TGTGCCAGCAGCAGGAACCGAGGGAACACCGGGGAGCTGTTTTTT. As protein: CASSRNRGNTGELFF.

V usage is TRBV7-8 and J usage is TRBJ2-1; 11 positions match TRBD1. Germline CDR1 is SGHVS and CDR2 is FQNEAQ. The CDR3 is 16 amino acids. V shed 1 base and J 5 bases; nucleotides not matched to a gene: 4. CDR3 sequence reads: CASSLVMGQGDNEQFF. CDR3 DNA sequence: TGTGCCAGCAGCTTAGTGATGGGACAGGGGGACAATGAGCAGTTCTTC.

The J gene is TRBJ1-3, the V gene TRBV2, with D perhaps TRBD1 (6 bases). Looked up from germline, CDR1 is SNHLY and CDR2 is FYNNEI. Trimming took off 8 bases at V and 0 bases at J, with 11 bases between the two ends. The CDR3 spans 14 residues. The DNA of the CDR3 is TGTGCCAGCGGACAGACAAGCTCTGGAAACACCATATATTTT. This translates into CASGQTSSGNTIYF.

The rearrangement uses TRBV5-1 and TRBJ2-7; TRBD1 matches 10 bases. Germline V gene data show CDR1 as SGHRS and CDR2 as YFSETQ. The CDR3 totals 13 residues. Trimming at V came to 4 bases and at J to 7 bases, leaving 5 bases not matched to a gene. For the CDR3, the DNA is TGCGCCAGCAGCCAGACAGGGGGCTGGGAGCAGTACTTC. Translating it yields CASSQTGGWEQYF.

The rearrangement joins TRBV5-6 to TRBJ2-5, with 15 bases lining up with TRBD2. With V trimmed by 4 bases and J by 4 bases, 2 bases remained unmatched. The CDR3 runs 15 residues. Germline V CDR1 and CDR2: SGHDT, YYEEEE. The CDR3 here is CASSPGLAGGETQYF. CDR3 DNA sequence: TGTGCCAGCAGCCCGGGACTAGCGGGAGGAGAGACCCAGTACTTC.